The 10 T cell receptor beta chains below come from one sample, sequenced in a study of tumor and adjacent non-tumor tissue in lung cancer. Three rounds of nested PCR, following a modified ARM-PCR protocol, produced the TCRbeta library. Each CDR3 protein is one row after TCRdb ran MiXCR on the multiplex PCR reads. The sample records tens of thousands of distinct CDR3 sequences, over 70% being singletons. This sample's RNA came from whole unsorted tissue. The sequencing sample was made of lung tumor tissue. The receptors come from a woman between 45 and 65 years old with non-small cell lung cancer.

A remark on this clonotype: An end of the junction differs from the germline gene, which may be a read error. The chain links TRBV11-2 to TRBJ2-1; D call uncertain. The CDR3 contains 14 residues. Germline V gives CDR1 SGHAT, CDR2 FQNNGV. In nucleotides, the CDR3 is TGTGCCGGCAGCTTGGGCCTCTCAGCTGAGGAGCAGTTCTTC. Its protein product is CAGSLGLSAEEQFF.

This clonotype was observed a handful of times. With a much larger clone just one base away, this may be a read error. The V call is TRBV20-1, the J call TRBJ2-3, with D unclear. Deletions cut 8 bases from V and 11 bases from J, with 14 bases between. This CDR3 has 10 residues. Germline V lookup: CDR1 DFQATT, CDR2 SNEGSKA (reference sequence). The CDR3 DNA is TGCAGTCCCATGGGCAGTATGCAGTATTTT. This codes for CSPMGSMQYF.

This clonotype was picked up many times. The J gene is TRBJ2-7, the V gene TRBV24-1, with TRBD1 matching 8 bases. The CDR3 totals 13 residues. V trimming: 4 bases; J trimming: 6 bases; junction bases outside the gene matches: 4. Germline CDR1 and CDR2: KGHDR and SFDVKD. The CDR3 DNA sequence: TGTGCCACCAGTGACCGGACAGGGTTCGAGCAGTACTTC. It translates to CATSDRTGFEQYF.

V is TRBV12-2 and J is TRBJ2-1; the table's D call, TRBD2, has no DNA check behind it. TRBV12-2 is marked as a pseudogene. This CDR3 comprises 16 residues. In DNA form, the CDR3 reads TGTGCAAGTCGCTCTCGACTAGCGCCTAGAGAGAATGAGCAACTCTTC. Translated: CASRSRLAPRENEQLF.

With respect to this clonotype: The CDR3 does not close with the conserved phenylalanine or tryptophan, likely indicating a read error. This chain joins TRBV2 and TRBJ2-1; D possibly matches TRBD1 or TRBD2 (5 bases each). The CDR3 loop spans 16 amino acids. Trimming took 5 bases from V and 0 from J, leaving 14 bases between them. The germline gives CDR1 SNHLY, CDR2 FYNNEI. CDR3 residues: CASSNGDALSYNEQFY. The CDR3 DNA reads TGTGCCAGCAGTAACGGGGACGCCCTCTCCTACAATGAGCAGTTCTAC.

This clonotype is medium-sized by share. The rearrangement uses TRBV14 and TRBJ1-5; D call uncertain. This CDR3 spans 13 amino acids. Germline CDR1 is SGHDN and CDR2 is FVKESK. V lost 4 bases to trimming and J lost 4 bases, with 8 bases between them. The CDR3 spells CASSPQTNQPQHF. Here the CDR3 DNA reads TGTGCCAGCAGCCCACAAACTAATCAGCCCCAGCATTTT.

The rearrangement links TRBV20-1 to TRBJ2-3; D is unclear. The ends were cut back, 5 bases at V and 1 base at J, with 7 bases in the middle. This CDR3 spans 12 amino acids. The germline gives CDR1 DFQATT, CDR2 SNEGSKA (reference sequence). This CDR3 is CSALGGTDTQYF. In DNA form, the CDR3 reads TGCAGTGCTTTGGGCGGCACAGATACGCAGTATTTT.

CDR3 nucleotides: TGCGCCAACAAGACTAACGGGAGGTCGTACGAGCAGTACTTC. The encoded protein is CANKTNGRSYEQYF. This sequence joins TRBV4-1 and TRBJ2-7; 7 bases are a match to TRBD2. Germline V gene data show CDR1 as MGHRA and CDR2 as YSYEKL. With V trimmed by 10 bases and J by 4 bases, 13 bases remained unmatched. The CDR3 is 14 amino acids.

In regard to this clonotype: At one end the junction does not follow the germline gene, possibly because of a read error. The chain carries TRBV6-1 and TRBJ2-7, with D unclear. Germline V gene sequence: CDR1 MNHNS, CDR2 SASEGT. This CDR3 comprises 11 residues. CDR3 nucleotide sequence: TGTGTGAGCAGTGATTCTAGATTCATGCACTTC. Amino acids: CVSSDSRFMHF.

In its sample, this clonotype was seen a few times. The missing conserved phenylalanine or tryptophan at the end of this CDR3 makes a read error likely. The chain links TRBV10-2 to TRBJ2-5; D ambiguous. The CDR3 sequence is 13 residues long. Germline-derived CDR1 and CDR2 are WSHSY and SAAADI. Trimming took off 6 bases at V and 1 base at J, with 9 bases between the two ends. The CDR3 is CASSPKAQETQYS. In DNA form, the CDR3 reads TGCGCCAGCAGCCCCAAGGCCCAAGAGACCCAGTACTCC.